This T cell receptor (beta chain) emerged from a study of cytomegalovirus exposure and HLA in healthy donors. Regarding the study as a whole: As immune exposure information, only CMV serostatus was available. Over 150 TCR beta chains were listed as cytomegalovirus-associated.

V dropped 0 bases and J dropped 0 bases, with 9 bases sitting between them. Germline values: CDR1 SGHNT, CDR2 YENEEA. The CDR3 is made up of 15 amino acids. PCR employed 60 Vbeta and 13 Jbeta primers. The method was immunoSEQ multiplex PCR; TCRdb's version includes in-frame clones alone and lacks a portion of them. The table records 150,000 to 200,000 clones, more than 60% of them present only once. Concerning this clone itself: The target antigen is unknown.

Sequencing used PBMCs. The V gene is TRBV11-3, the J gene TRBJ2-7; D gene unclear. This clonotype was obtained from a woman aged 45-65 years in good health and CMV-seropositive. CDR3 residues: CASSLDWQASYEQYF. CDR3 sequence (DNA): TGTGCCAGCAGCTTAGATTGGCAGGCCTCCTACGAGCAGTACTTC.